The subject of this entry is one T cell receptor (beta chain). The record originates from a study of blood T cell repertoires in COVID-19. Whole-study context: The origin of the acute and convalescent COVID-19 samples was the United States, Italy and Spain. Sample material is recorded as cDNA or gDNA derived from T cells, B-cell-depleted T cells, or PBMCs.

In the original analysis: Amplified reference gene primers provided the basis for estimating nucleated cell counts. Profiling relied on immunoSEQ multiplex PCR, and the TCRdb table lists in-frame clones only, not all of them. V and J calls and clone size are copied from that table; D and trimming were computed from the DNA. The data contain roughly 200,000 clones, roughly 89% of them singletons. The CDR3 is 14 amino acids. Germline values: CDR1 SGHRS, CDR2 YFSETQ. J lost 2 bases, V lost 5 bases, and 7 bases had no gene match. The sequenced sample was peripheral blood. This clonotype was obtained from a man in his sixties who had recovered from COVID-19. This chain connects TRBV5-1 to TRBJ2-7; 7 positions match TRBD1. Written as DNA, the CDR3 is TGCGCCAGCAGACCGGGACAGACAACCTACGAGCAGTACTTC. It encodes CASRPGQTTYEQYF.